The next 30 T cell receptor beta chains were all read from a single sample in a study of blood T cells in healthy people across ages. Through a sample-barcoded 5' primer and a J-beta primer mix, a second PCR was run for roughly 7 to 12 cycles. MiXCR was run by TCRdb on the 5' RACE reads, yielding one entry per CDR3 protein. The table has some 900,000 distinct CDR3 sequences, 45% to 50% seen once. Specimen: blood. These receptors all come from a man aged 25 to 40 in good health.

This clonotype occurred many times. This chain joins TRBV28 and TRBJ2-7, with D hard to call. Germline loops: CDR1 MDHEN, CDR2 SYDVKM. Trimming cost V 1 base and J 1 base, with 8 bases left between them. This CDR3 region has 14 residues. The CDR3 protein is CASSLSTPSYEQYF. The CDR3 coding sequence is TGTGCCAGCAGTTTATCTACACCTTCCTACGAGCAGTACTTC.

This sequence joins TRBV4-3 and TRBJ1-3; D not certain. CDR1 and CDR2 from the germline V gene are LGHNA and YSLEER. V dropped 1 base and J dropped 6 bases, with 10 bases sitting between them. CDR3 length: 14 residues. The DNA for the CDR3 is TGCGCCAGCAGCCAAGCCGTCTCGGAAAACACCATATATTTT. Protein product: CASSQAVSENTIYF.

The V and J genes are TRBV21-1 and TRBJ1-6. TRBV21-1 corresponds to a pseudogene. CDR3 length: 16 amino acids. The CDR3: CASSKRGSSYNSPLHF. The CDR3, as DNA: TGTGCCAGCAGCAAGCGGGGGAGCTCCTATAATTCACCCCTCCACTTT.

The chain couples TRBV15 to TRBJ1-4, with 7 bases lining up with TRBD1. Germline assignment: CDR1 LNHNV and CDR2 YYDKDF (reference sequence). V was clipped by 3 bases and J by 8 bases; unmatched bases: 12. The CDR3 is 16 residues long. CDR3 DNA sequence: TGTGCCACCAGCAGCCGACAGGGAGGGGAAGACGAAAAACTGTTTTTT. Translation: CATSSRQGGEDEKLFF.

Only a few counts were recorded for this clonotype. The chain carries TRBV14 and TRBJ2-3; D is unresolved. The CDR3 contains 16 residues. V lost 1 base, J lost 0 bases, and 11 bases lay in between. CDR1 is SGHDN, CDR2 FVKESK, per germline. CDR3 nucleotides: TGTGCCAGCAGCCAAGGATCTAGTGCTAGCACAGATACGCAGTATTTT. Amino acids: CASSQGSSASTDTQYF.

This clonotype was counted between two and nine times. The CDR3 DNA follows: TGTGCCAGCAGCGTATCCGGGACAGGGTTGGAGACCCAGTACTTC. It yields the protein CASSVSGTGLETQYF. The rearrangement uses TRBV3-1 and TRBJ2-5; 9 bases are shared with TRBD1. Germline trimming cut 5 bases from V and 5 bases from J; bases unmatched to any gene: 9. The germline CDR1 and CDR2 sequences are LGHDT and YNNKEL (reference sequence). The CDR3 is 15 amino acids.

The rearrangement links TRBV11-2 to TRBJ2-3, with 9 bases that match TRBD2. The germline CDR1 and CDR2 sequences are SGHAT and FQNNGV. This CDR3 spans 17 amino acids. V trimming: 0 bases; J trimming: 2 bases; junction bases outside the gene matches: 6. In DNA, the CDR3 is TGTGCCAGCAGCTTAGACGCCGAGCGGGGGGCCACAGATACGCAGTATTTT. Its protein product is CASSLDAERGATDTQYF.

This clonotype has a single count. The V call is TRBV20-1, the J call TRBJ2-3; 7 bases map to TRBD2. V lost 5 bases, J lost 3 bases, and 14 bases stayed unmatched. The CDR3 covers 16 residues. Germline V gene data show CDR1 as DFQATT and CDR2 as SNEGSKA (reference sequence). The CDR3 loop reads CSASPPGRGRTDTQYF. CDR3 DNA: TGCAGTGCTTCTCCCCCAGGGAGGGGACGTACAGATACGCAGTATTTT.

The V call is TRBV9, the J call TRBJ1-1, with 8 bases lining up with TRBD1. CDR1 is SGDLS, CDR2 YYNGEE, per germline. This CDR3 is built from 15 residues. V lost 4 bases and J lost 7; bases outside the gene matches: 12. Here the CDR3 reads CASSLSTGGVSEAFF. As DNA, the CDR3 is TGTGCCAGCAGCTTATCCACAGGGGGAGTAAGTGAAGCTTTCTTT.

This chain uses TRBV5-1 with TRBJ1-2, with D perhaps TRBD1 (6 bases). The V end lost 3 bases, the J end lost 8 bases, and 20 bases lay between the germline ends. Germline V lookup: CDR1 SGHRS, CDR2 YFSETQ. CDR3 length: 15 residues. The CDR3 coding sequence is TGCGCCAGCAGCTACACGCAGGGGTTACTGGAGGGCTACACCTTC. This encodes CASSYTQGLLEGYTF. Filled out from reference TRBV5-1 and TRBJ1-2, the complete variable domain reads KAGVTQTPRYLIKTRGQQVTLSCSPISGHRSVSWYQQTPGQGLQFLFEYFSETQRNKGNFPGRFSGRQFSNSRSEMNVSTLELGDSALYLCASSYTQGLLEGYTFGSGTRLTVV.

The chain joins TRBV27 to TRBJ2-7; no definite D call. This CDR3 is 13 amino acids long. The germline gives CDR1 MNHEY, CDR2 SMNVEV (reference sequence). V was pared by 2 bases and J by 3 bases, with 8 bases between. CDR3 sequence: CASSLTQNYEQYF. CDR3 DNA sequence: TGTGCCAGCAGTTTAACGCAGAACTACGAGCAGTACTTC.

This rearrangement joins TRBV27 to TRBJ2-3; perhaps TRBD2 as D (6 bases). Looked up from germline, CDR1 is MNHEY and CDR2 is SMNVEV (reference sequence). Deletions cut 2 bases from V and 0 bases from J, with 9 bases between. The CDR3 consists of 15 residues. CDR3 sequence: CASSLTAGSTDTQYF. The CDR3 nucleotides read TGTGCCAGCAGTTTAACGGCGGGGAGCACAGATACGCAGTATTTT.

The V and J genes are TRBV29-1 and TRBJ1-2, with D uncertain. CDR1 and CDR2 from the germline V gene are SQVTM and ANQGSEA. With 8 bases removed from V and 5 bases from J, the gap between germline ends came to 12 bases. The CDR3 is 11 residues long. The CDR3 protein is CSFLEIYGYTF. Here the CDR3 DNA reads TGCAGCTTCCTCGAAATATATGGCTACACCTTC. Filled out from reference TRBV29-1 and TRBJ1-2, the complete variable domain reads SAVISQKPSRDICQRGTSLTIQCQVDSQVTMMFWYRQQPGQSLTLIATANQGSEATYESGFVIDKFPISRPNLTFSTLTVSNMSPEDSSIYLCSFLEIYGYTFGSGTRLTVV.

The V call is TRBV3-1, the J call TRBJ2-3, with D possibly TRBD1 on 6 matching bases. The length of the CDR3 is 15 residues. Trimming removed 3 bases at V and 4 bases at J, with 14 bases between. The germline V gene has CDR1 LGHDT and CDR2 YNNKEL (reference sequence). The CDR3 is CASSQVRPGADTQYF. The CDR3 DNA is TGTGCCAGCAGCCAGGTCCGCCCAGGGGCAGATACGCAGTATTTT.

V gene TRBV29-1 combines with J gene TRBJ2-2, with unresolved D. CDR1 is SQVTM, CDR2 ANQGSEA, per germline. V was cut by 0 bases and J by 1 base, with 9 bases left in between. This CDR3 has 15 amino acids. The DNA of the CDR3 is TGCAGCGTTGAAGATTTGACACTGAACACCGGGGAGCTGTTTTTT. This gives the protein CSVEDLTLNTGELFF.

This clonotype was seen a few times. This chain connects TRBV7-2 to TRBJ2-4, with D perhaps TRBD2 (5 bases). Per germline, CDR1 SGHTA and CDR2 FQGNSA. V lost 5 bases and J 10 bases, leaving 15 bases between the germline ends. This CDR3 has 13 residues. The CDR3, as DNA: TGTGCCAGCAGCGTAACGCCCCGGGGAATTCAGTACTTC. It translates to CASSVTPRGIQYF.

The chain recombines TRBV7-3 with TRBJ1-4; D is unresolved. The germline gives CDR1 SGHTA, CDR2 FQGTGA. The CDR3 has 13 amino acids. V gave up 1 base and J gave up 7 bases, with 7 bases separating them. The CDR3: CASSLMWGEKLFF. The CDR3 DNA reads as TGTGCCAGCAGCTTAATGTGGGGTGAAAAACTGTTTTTT.

In its sample, this clonotype was seen a few times. The V and J genes are TRBV6-5 and TRBJ2-7; D remains ambiguous. This CDR3 spans 15 amino acids. Trimming stripped 3 bases from V and 3 bases from J, with 15 bases between. The germline CDR1 and CDR2 sequences are MNHEY and SVGAGI. CDR3: CASSYLGSVGYEQYF. The CDR3 coding sequence is TGTGCCAGCAGTTATTTAGGTTCCGTCGGCTACGAGCAGTACTTC.

The chain employs TRBV7-2 and TRBJ2-5; D is perhaps TRBD1 or TRBD2 (5 bases each). V lost 8 bases and J lost 3, with 13 bases in between. The CDR3 is 13 amino acids. Germline V gene sequence: CDR1 SGHTA, CDR2 FQGNSA. The CDR3 loop reads CASAFWGKETQYF. CDR3 sequence (DNA): TGTGCCAGCGCCTTCTGGGGGAAAGAGACCCAGTACTTC.

The gene calls are TRBV4-2 and TRBJ2-2, with TRBD2 matching over 12 bases. Germline CDR1 and CDR2: LGHNA and YNFKEQ. The J segment lost 7 bases and the V segment lost 1 base, leaving 13 bases of the junction unmatched. The CDR3 consists of 19 residues. CDR3 coding DNA: TGTGCCAGCAGCCAAGTTACTAGCGGGGGGACTTATGGGGACGGGGAGCTGTTTTTT. This sequence encodes CASSQVTSGGTYGDGELFF.

The gene calls are TRBV29-1 and TRBJ2-7, with TRBD1 as a possible D gene (6 bases). V was pared by 0 bases and J by 1 base, with 10 bases between. The CDR3 runs to 14 residues. Germline loops: CDR1 SQVTM, CDR2 ANQGSEA. The CDR3 nucleotides are TGCAGCGTTGAAGATAGACAGGAATCCTACGAGCAGTACTTC. Translation: CSVEDRQESYEQYF.

V gene TRBV7-2 combines with J gene TRBJ2-1; the match to TRBD1 covers 7 bases. The V and J ends lost 5 bases and 4 bases, in that order; junction bases with no gene match: 8. CDR1 SGHTA and CDR2 FQGNSA come from the germline V gene. The length of the CDR3 is 15 residues. The CDR3 loop is CASSPGTASYNEQFF. The CDR3 DNA sequence: TGTGCCAGCAGCCCCGGGACAGCTAGTTACAATGAGCAGTTCTTC.

This clonotype appeared a few times. The J gene is TRBJ2-3, the V gene TRBV7-2; D is perhaps TRBD1 (7 bases). With 6 bases removed from V and 5 bases from J, the gap between germline ends came to 18 bases. Germline loops: CDR1 SGHTA, CDR2 FQGNSA. This CDR3 contains 15 residues. CDR3 coding DNA: TGTGCCAGCAGTTCCGCAGGGGGGCGGGGAGATACGCAGTATTTT. This gives the protein CASSSAGGRGDTQYF.

This clonotype was counted a few times. This chain links TRBV27 with TRBJ2-3, with a weak D call TRBD1 (6 bases). The CDR3 consists of 16 residues. Germline V lookup: CDR1 MNHEY, CDR2 SMNVEV (reference sequence). Trimming took off 5 bases at V and 3 bases at J, with 18 bases between the two ends. CDR3 bases: TGTGCCAGCAGTCGAGGGGGACGGCTATTGACAGATACGCAGTATTTT. Its translation is CASSRGGRLLTDTQYF.

The rearrangement joins TRBV7-9 to TRBJ1-1, with unresolved D. The CDR3 covers 15 residues. Trimming left V 1 base short and J 0 bases short, with 9 bases between. Per germline, CDR1 SEHNR and CDR2 FQNEAQ (reference sequence). CDR3 loop: CASSLDADVNTEAFF. The DNA for the CDR3 is TGTGCCAGCAGCTTAGATGCGGATGTGAACACTGAAGCTTTCTTT.

In this sample, this clonotype turned up a few times. V gene TRBV20-1 combines with J gene TRBJ1-5; D uncertain. The CDR3 has 15 amino acids. With 0 bases removed from V and 0 bases from J, the gap between germline ends came to 9 bases. CDR1 DFQATT and CDR2 SNEGSKA come from the germline V gene (reference sequence). For the CDR3, the DNA is TGCAGTGCTAGAGAAACGATAAATAGCAATCAGCCCCAGCATTTT. Protein product: CSARETINSNQPQHF.

The chain combines TRBV6-6 with TRBJ2-1, with 8 bases lining up with TRBD1. Germline CDR1 reads MNHNY; CDR2 reads SVGAGI (reference sequence). The CDR3 consists of 16 residues. V shed 5 bases and J 9 bases; nucleotides not matched to a gene: 15. The CDR3 region has the DNA TGTGCCAGCAGTCCACTCGGACAGGGAGGAGACGGTGAGCAGTTCTTC. Translated: CASSPLGQGGDGEQFF.

The chain carries TRBV20-1 and TRBJ2-5; no firm D call. CDR1 is DFQATT, CDR2 SNEGSKA, per germline (reference sequence). V gave up 6 bases and J gave up 2 bases, with 13 bases separating them. CDR3 length: 13 amino acids. The CDR3 is CSAPGPLQETQYF. CDR3 DNA sequence: TGCAGTGCCCCCGGGCCGCTACAAGAGACCCAGTACTTC.

Note on this clonotype: The junction shows a germline mismatch at one end, possibly a read error. The genes are TRBV6-1 and TRBJ1-2, with a possible D match to TRBD1 (6 bases). Germline V lookup: CDR1 MNHNS, CDR2 SASEGT. The length of the CDR3 is 13 residues. The CDR3 loop is CTSGVGGSYGYTF. CDR3 nucleotides: TGTACCAGCGGCGTGGGGGGCAGCTATGGCTACACCTTC.

DNA of the CDR3: TGTGCCAGCAGTTCAGGGACAGGGAGGGCCTACGAGCAGTACTTC. Amino acids: CASSSGTGRAYEQYF. V usage is TRBV28 and J usage is TRBJ2-7, with 9 bases that match TRBD1. V trimming: 4 bases; J trimming: 2 bases; junction bases outside the gene matches: 6. CDR1 is MDHEN and CDR2 is SYDVKM in the germline V gene. The CDR3 contains 15 residues.